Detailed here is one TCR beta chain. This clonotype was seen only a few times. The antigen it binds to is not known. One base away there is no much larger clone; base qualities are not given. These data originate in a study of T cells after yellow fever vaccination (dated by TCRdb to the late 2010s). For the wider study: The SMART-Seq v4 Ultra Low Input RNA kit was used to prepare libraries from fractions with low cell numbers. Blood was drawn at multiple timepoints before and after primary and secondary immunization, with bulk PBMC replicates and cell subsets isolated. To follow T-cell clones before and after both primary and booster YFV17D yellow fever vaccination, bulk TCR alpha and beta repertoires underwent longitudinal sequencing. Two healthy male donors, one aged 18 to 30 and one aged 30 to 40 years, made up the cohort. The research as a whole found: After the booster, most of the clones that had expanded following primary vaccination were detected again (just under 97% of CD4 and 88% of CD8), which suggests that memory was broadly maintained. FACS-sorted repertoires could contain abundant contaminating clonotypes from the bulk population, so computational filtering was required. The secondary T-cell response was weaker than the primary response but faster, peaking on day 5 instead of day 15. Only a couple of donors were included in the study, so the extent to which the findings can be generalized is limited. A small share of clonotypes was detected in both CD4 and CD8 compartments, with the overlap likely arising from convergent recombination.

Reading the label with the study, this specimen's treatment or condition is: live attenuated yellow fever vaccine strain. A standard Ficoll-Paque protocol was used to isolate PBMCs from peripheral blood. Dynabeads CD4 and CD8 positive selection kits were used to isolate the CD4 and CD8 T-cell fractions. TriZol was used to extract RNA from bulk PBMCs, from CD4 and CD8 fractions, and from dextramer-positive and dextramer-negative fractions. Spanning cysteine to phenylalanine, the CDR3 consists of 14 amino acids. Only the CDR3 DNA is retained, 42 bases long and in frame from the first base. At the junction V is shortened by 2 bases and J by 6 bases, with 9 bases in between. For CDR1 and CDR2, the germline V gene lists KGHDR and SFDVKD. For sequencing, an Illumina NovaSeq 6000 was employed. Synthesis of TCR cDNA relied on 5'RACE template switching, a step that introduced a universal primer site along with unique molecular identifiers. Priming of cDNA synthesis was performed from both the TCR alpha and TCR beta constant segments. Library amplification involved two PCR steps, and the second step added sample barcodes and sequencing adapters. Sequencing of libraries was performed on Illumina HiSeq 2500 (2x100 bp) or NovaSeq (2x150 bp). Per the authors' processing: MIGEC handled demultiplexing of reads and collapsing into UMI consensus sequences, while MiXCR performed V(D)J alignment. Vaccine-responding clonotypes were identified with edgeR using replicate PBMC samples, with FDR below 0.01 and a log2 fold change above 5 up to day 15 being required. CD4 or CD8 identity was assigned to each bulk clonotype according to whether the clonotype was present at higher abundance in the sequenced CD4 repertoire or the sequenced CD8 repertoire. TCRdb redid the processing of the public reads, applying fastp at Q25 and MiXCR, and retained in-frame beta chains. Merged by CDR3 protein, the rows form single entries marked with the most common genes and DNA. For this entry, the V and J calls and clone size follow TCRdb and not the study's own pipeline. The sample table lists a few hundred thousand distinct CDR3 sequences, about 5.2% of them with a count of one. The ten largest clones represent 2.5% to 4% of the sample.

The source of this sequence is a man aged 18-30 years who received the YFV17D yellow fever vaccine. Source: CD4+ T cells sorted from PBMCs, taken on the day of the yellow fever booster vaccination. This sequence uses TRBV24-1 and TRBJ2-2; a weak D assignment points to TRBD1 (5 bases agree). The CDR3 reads CATSDYEGAGELFF. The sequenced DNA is TGTGCCACCAGTGATTACGAAGGGGCCGGGGAGCTGTTTTTT.